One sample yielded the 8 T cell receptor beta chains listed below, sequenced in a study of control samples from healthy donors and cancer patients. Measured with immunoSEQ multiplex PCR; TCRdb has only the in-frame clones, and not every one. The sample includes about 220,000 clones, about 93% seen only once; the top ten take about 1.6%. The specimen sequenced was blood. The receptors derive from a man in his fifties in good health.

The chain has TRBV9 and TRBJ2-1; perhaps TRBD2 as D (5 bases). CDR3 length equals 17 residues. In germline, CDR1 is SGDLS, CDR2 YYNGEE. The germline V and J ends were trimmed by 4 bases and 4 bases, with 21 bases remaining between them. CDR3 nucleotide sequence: TGTGCCAGCAGCCACCGATTCGAACCGAGGGAATACAATGAGCAGTTCTTC. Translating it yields CASSHRFEPREYNEQFF. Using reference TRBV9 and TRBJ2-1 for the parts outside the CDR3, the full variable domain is DSGVTQTPKHLITATGQRVTLRCSPRSGDLSVYWYQQSLDQGLQFLIQYYNGEERAKGNILERFSAQQFPDLHSELNLSSLELGDSALYFCASSHRFEPREYNEQFFGPGTRLTVL.

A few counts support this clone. The CDR3 region is CASSSSGGSKETQYF. In nucleotides, the CDR3 is TGTGCCAGCAGTTCTAGCGGGGGTTCTAAAGAGACCCAGTACTTC. V is TRBV7-3 and J is TRBJ2-5; 10 nucleotides match TRBD2. The CDR3 is made up of 15 amino acids. V lost 6 bases to trimming and J lost 3 bases; unmatched junction nucleotides: 7. In germline, CDR1 is SGHTA, CDR2 FQGTGA.

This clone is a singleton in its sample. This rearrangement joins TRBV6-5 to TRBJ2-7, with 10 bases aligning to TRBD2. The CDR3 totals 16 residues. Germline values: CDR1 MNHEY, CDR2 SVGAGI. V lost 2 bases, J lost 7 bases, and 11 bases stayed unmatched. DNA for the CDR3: TGTGCCAGCAGTTACACGAAAGCGGGGGGGCCGGGTGAGCAGTACGTC. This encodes CASSYTKAGGPGEQYV.

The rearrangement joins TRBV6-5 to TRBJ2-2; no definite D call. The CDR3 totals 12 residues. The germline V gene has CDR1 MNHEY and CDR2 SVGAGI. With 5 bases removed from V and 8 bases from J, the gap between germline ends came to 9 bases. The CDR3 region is CASSRGDGELFF. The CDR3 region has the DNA TGTGCCAGCAGTCGTGGAGATGGGGAGCTGTTTTTT.

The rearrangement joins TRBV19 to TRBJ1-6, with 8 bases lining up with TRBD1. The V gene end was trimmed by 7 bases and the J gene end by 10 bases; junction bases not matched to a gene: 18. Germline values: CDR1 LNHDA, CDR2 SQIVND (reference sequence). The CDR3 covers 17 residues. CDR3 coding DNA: TGTGCCAGTACATGGACAGGGCGGGCGGCAAGTGGCTCACCCCTCCACTTT. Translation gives CASTWTGRAASGSPLHF.

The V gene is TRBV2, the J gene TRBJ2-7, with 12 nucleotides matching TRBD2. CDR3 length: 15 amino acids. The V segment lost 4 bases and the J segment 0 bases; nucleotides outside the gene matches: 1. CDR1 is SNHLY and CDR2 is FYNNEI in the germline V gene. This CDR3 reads CASSASGGASYEQYF. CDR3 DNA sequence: TGTGCCAGCAGTGCTAGCGGGGGGGCCTCCTACGAGCAGTACTTC.

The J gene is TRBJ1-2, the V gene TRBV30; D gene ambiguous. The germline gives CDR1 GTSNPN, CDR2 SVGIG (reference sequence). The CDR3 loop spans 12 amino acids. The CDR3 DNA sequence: TGTGCTGCCTCCTTACACGGCTATGGCTACACCTTC. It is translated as CAASLHGYGYTF.

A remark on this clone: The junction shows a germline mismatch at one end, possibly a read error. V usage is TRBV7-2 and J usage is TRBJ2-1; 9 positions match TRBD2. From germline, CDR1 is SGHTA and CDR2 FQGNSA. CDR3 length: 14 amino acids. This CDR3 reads CASSLAGDYNEQFF. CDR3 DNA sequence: TGTGCCAGCAGTTTAGCGGGGGACTACAATGAGCAGTTCTTC.